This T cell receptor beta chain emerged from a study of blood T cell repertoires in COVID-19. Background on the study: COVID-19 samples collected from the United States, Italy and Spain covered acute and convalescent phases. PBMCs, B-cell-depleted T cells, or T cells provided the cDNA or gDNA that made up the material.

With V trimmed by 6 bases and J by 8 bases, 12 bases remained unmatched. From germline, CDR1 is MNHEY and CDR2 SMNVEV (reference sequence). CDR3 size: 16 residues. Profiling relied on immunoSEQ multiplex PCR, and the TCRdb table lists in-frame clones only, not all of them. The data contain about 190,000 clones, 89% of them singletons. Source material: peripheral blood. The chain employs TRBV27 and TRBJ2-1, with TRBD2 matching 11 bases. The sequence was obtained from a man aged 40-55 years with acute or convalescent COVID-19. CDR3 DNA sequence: TGTGCCAGCAGACCTCTGACTAGCGGGGCAACGCATGAGCAGTTCTTC. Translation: CASRPLTSGATHEQFF.